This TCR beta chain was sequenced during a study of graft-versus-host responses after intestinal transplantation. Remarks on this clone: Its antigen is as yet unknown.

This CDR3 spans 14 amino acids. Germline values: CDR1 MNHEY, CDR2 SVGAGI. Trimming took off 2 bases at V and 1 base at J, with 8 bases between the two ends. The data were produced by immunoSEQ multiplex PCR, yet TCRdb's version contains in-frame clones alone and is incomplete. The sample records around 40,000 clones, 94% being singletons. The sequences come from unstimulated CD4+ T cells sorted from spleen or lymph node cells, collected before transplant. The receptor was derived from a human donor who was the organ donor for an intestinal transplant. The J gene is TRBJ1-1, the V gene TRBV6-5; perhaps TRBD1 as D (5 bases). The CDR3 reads CASSYRTGNTEAFF. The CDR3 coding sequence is TGTGCCAGCAGTTACCGAACAGGGAACACTGAAGCTTTCTTT.